This T cell receptor (beta chain) originates from a study of T cells in Graves' hyperthyroidism and ophthalmopathy. The CDR3 is 15 residues long. Trimming stripped 3 bases from V and 0 bases from J, with 11 bases between. Looked up from germline, CDR1 is LGHDT and CDR2 is YNNKEL (reference sequence). From RNA transcripts, TCR beta CDR3 regions were amplified. Researchers ran a first-round RT-PCR on the TCR CDR3 using the HTBI primer set. Via MiXCR, TCRdb re-called the multiplex PCR reads, giving one row per CDR3 protein. This sample has 500,000 to 650,000 distinct CDR3 sequences, with roughly a sixth found just once. This clonotype has at least ten counts. Its antigen is unidentified. General study findings and limits: It was a median about 6.5 months before onset that the model predicted ophthalmopathy. Most thyroid clonotypes expanded above 0.001 appeared in blood too.

Thyroid ultrasound, orbital computed tomography, clinical symptoms, and serum thyroxine and TRAb underpinned diagnoses. Extraction of PBMCs used under 13 ml of fresh peripheral blood. The TCR was taken from a woman between 18 and 29 years old with Graves' ophthalmopathy. Sample: blood. This chain joins TRBV3-1 and TRBJ1-1; tentatively, D is TRBD1 (5 bases). CDR3 bases: TGTGCCAGCAGCCACCCGGGGCGGGTGAACACTGAAGCTTTCTTT. Its protein product is CASSHPGRVNTEAFF. Looking up the rest from reference TRBV3-1 and TRBJ1-1 gives the full variable domain: DTAVSQTPKYLVTQMGNDKSIKCEQNLGHDTMYWYKQDSKKFLKIMFSYNNKELIINETVPNRFSPKSPDKAHLNLHINSLELGDSAVYFCASSHPGRVNTEAFFGQGTRLTVV.